In its sample, the clone carrying this T cell receptor (beta chain) was seen many times. The sample is drawn from a study of neurological immune-mediated disorders. The V gene end was trimmed by 3 bases and the J gene end by 1 base; junction bases not matched to a gene: 5. This CDR3 has 16 residues. TCRdb reprocessed the 5' RACE reads via MiXCR and lists one record per CDR3 protein. The table records about 77,000 distinct CDR3 sequences, approximately 10% of them present only once. The clonotype originates from a man aged 50-60 years in good health. The sample consisted of PBMCs. The rearrangement links TRBV12-3 or TRBV12-4 to TRBJ2-3; 9 bases align to TRBD2. Here the CDR3 DNA reads TGTGCCAGCAGTTTTCGGGCTAGCGGGGGCACAGATACGCAGTATTTT. As protein: CASSFRASGGTDTQYF.